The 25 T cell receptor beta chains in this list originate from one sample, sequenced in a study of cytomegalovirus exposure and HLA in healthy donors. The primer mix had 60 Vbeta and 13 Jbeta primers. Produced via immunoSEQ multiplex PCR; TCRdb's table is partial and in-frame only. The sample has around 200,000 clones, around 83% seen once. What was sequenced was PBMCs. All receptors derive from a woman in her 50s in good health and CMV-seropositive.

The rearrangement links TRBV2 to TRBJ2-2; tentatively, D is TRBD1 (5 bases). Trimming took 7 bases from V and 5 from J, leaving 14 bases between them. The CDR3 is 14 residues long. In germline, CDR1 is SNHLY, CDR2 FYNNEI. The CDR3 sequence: CASKQGIGTGELFF. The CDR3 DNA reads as TGTGCCAGCAAGCAGGGAATAGGGACCGGGGAGCTGTTTTTT.

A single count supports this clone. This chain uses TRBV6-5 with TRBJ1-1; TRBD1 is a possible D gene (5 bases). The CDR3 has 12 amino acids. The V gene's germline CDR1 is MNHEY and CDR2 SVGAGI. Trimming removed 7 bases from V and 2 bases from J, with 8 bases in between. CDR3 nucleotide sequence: TGTGCCAGCACCAGGGCCAACACTGAAGCTTTCTTT. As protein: CASTRANTEAFF.

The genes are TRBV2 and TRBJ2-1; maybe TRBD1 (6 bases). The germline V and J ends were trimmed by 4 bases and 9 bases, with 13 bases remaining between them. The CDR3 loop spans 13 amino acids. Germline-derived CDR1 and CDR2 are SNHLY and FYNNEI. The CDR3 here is CASSGNRAGEQFF. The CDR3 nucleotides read TGTGCCAGCAGTGGCAACAGGGCTGGTGAGCAGTTCTTC.

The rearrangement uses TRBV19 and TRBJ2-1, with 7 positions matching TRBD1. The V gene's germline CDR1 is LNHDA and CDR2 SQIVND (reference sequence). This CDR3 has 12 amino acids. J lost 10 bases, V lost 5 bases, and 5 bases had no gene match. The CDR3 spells CASSAGQVEQFF. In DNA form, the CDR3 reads TGTGCCAGTAGTGCCGGACAGGTCGAGCAGTTCTTC.

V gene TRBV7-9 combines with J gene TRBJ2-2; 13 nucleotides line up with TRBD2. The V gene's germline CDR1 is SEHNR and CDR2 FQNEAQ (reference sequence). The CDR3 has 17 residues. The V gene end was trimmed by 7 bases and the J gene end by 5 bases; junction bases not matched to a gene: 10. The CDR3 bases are TGTGCCAGCATCTCCCCGGGGGGACTAGCGGGGACCGGGGAGCTGTTTTTT. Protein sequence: CASISPGGLAGTGELFF.

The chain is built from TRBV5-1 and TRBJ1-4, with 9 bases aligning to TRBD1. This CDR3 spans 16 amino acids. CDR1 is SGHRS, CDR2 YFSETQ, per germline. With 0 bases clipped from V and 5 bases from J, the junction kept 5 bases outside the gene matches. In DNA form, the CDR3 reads TGCGCCAGCAGCTTGGGGACAGGGGTAAAAAATGAAAAACTGTTTTTT. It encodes CASSLGTGVKNEKLFF.

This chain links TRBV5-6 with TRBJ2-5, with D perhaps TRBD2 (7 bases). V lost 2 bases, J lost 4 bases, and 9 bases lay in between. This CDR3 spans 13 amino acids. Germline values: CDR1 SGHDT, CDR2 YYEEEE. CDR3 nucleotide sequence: TGTGCCAGCAGCTTAGGGGGGGGAGAGACCCAGTACTTC. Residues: CASSLGGGETQYF.

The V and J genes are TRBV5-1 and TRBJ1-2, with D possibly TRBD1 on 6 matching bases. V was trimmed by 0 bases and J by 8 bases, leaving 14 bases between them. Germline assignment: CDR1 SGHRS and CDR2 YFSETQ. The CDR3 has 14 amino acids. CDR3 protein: CASSLEGGAGGYTF. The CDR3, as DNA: TGCGCCAGCAGCTTGGAAGGGGGGGCCGGGGGCTACACCTTC. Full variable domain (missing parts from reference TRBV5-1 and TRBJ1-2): KAGVTQTPRYLIKTRGQQVTLSCSPISGHRSVSWYQQTPGQGLQFLFEYFSETQRNKGNFPGRFSGRQFSNSRSEMNVSTLELGDSALYLCASSLEGGAGGYTFGSGTRLTVV.

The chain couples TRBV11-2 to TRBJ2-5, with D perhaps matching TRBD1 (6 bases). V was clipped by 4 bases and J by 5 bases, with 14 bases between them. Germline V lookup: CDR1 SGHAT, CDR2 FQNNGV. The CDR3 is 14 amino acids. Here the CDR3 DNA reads TGTGCCAGCAGCTGGAGGTTGGGGGCCGAGACCCAGTACTTC. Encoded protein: CASSWRLGAETQYF.

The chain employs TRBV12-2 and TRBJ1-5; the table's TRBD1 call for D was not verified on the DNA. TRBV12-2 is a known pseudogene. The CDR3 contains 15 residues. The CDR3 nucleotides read TGTGCAAGTCGCTTAAGTACAGGGCTTGGGCAGCCCCAGCATTTT. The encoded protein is CASRLSTGLGQPQHF.

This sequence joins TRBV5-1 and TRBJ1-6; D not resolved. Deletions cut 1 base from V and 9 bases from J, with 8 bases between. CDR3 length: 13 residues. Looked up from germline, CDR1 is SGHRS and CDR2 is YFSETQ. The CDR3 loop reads CASSLTGGSPLHF. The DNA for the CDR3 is TGCGCCAGCAGCTTGACGGGAGGTTCACCCCTCCACTTT.

CDR3 residues: CSAAQGEKLFF. The CDR3 region has the DNA TGCAGCGCCGCGCAGGGGGAAAAACTGTTTTTT. The rearrangement uses TRBV29-1 and TRBJ1-4; TRBD1 might be the D (6 bases). The CDR3 contains 11 residues. CDR1 SQVTM and CDR2 ANQGSEA come from the germline V gene. V dropped 7 bases and J dropped 8 bases, with 11 bases sitting between them.

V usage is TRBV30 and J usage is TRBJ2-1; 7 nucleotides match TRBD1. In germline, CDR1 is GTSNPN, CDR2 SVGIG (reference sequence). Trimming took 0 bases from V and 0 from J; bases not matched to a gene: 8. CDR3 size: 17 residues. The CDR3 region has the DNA TGTGCCTGGAGTGTACGACAGGGCTACAGCTCCTACAATGAGCAGTTCTTC. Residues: CAWSVRQGYSSYNEQFF.

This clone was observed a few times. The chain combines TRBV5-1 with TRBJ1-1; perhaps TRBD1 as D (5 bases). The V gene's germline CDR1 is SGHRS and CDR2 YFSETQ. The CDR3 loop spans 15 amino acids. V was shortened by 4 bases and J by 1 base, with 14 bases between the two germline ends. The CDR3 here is CASSTDGHRNTEAFF. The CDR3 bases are TGCGCCAGCAGCACGGACGGACACCGGAACACTGAAGCTTTCTTT. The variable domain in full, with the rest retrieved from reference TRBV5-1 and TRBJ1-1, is KAGVTQTPRYLIKTRGQQVTLSCSPISGHRSVSWYQQTPGQGLQFLFEYFSETQRNKGNFPGRFSGRQFSNSRSEMNVSTLELGDSALYLCASSTDGHRNTEAFFGQGTRLTVV.

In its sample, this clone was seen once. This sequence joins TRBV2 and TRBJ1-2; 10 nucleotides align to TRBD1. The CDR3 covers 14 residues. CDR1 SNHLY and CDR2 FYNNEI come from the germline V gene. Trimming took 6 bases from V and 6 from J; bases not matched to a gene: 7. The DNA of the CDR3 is TGTGCCAGCAGCTTTGCCGGGACAGGGGATGGCTACACCTTC. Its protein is CASSFAGTGDGYTF.

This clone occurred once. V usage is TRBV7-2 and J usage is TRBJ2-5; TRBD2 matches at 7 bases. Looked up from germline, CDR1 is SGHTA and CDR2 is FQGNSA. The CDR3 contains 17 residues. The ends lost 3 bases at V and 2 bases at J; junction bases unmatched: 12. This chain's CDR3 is CASSFSVFGGEQETQYF. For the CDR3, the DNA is TGTGCCAGCAGCTTTTCCGTCTTTGGGGGGGAGCAAGAGACCCAGTACTTC.

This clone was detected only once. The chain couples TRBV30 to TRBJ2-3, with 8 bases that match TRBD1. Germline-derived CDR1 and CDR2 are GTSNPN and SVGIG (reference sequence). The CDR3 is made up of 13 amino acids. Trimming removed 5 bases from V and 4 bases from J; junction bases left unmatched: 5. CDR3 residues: CAWRTGFADTQYF. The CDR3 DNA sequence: TGTGCCTGGCGGACAGGGTTCGCAGATACGCAGTATTTT.

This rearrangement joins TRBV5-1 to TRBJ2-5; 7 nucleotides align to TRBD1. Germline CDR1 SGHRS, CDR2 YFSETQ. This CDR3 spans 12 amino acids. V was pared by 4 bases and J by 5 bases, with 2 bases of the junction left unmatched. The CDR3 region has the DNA TGCGCCAGCAGCCAACAGGGGGAGACCCAGTACTTC. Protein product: CASSQQGETQYF. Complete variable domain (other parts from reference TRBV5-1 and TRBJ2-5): KAGVTQTPRYLIKTRGQQVTLSCSPISGHRSVSWYQQTPGQGLQFLFEYFSETQRNKGNFPGRFSGRQFSNSRSEMNVSTLELGDSALYLCASSQQGETQYFGPGTRLLVL.

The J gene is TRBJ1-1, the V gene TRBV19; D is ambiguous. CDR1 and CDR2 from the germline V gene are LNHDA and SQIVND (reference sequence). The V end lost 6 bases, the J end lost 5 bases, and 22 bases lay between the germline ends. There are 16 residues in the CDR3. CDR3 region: CASSIRGPQISTEAFF. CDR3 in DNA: TGTGCCAGTAGCATCCGAGGTCCCCAAATCTCTACTGAAGCTTTCTTT.

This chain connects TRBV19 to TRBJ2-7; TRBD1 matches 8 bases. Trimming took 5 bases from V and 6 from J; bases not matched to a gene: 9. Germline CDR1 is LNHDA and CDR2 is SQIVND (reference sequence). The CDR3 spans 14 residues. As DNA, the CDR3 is TGTGCCAGTAGTCCTCCGGGACAGGAGGGCGAGCAGTACTTC. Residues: CASSPPGQEGEQYF.

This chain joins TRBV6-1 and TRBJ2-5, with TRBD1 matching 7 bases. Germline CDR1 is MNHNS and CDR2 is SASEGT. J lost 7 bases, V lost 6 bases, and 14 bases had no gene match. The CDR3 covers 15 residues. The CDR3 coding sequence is TGTGCCAGCAGCCTGACAGGGAACGTTATTGGGACCCAGTACTTC. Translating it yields CASSLTGNVIGTQYF.

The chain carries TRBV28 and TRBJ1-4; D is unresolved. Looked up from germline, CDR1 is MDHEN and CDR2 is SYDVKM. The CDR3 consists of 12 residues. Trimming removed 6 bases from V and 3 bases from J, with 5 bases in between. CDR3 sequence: CASSTPNEKLFF. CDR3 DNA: TGTGCCAGCAGCACACCTAATGAAAAACTGTTTTTT.

Here the CDR3 DNA reads TGTGCCAGCAGCCGAGAGGACAGGGGGCGAGAAAAACTGTTTTTT. This gives the protein CASSREDRGREKLFF. The V and J genes are TRBV7-2 and TRBJ1-4, with TRBD1 matching over 11 bases. The CDR3 has 15 amino acids. The V and J ends lost 5 bases and 8 bases, in that order; junction bases with no gene match: 7. The germline gives CDR1 SGHTA, CDR2 FQGNSA.

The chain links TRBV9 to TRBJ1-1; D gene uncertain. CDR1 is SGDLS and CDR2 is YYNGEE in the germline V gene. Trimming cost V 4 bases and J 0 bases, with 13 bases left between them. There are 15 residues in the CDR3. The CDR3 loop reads CASSSAGAVNTEAFF. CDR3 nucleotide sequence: TGTGCCAGCAGCTCCGCGGGAGCCGTGAACACTGAAGCTTTCTTT.

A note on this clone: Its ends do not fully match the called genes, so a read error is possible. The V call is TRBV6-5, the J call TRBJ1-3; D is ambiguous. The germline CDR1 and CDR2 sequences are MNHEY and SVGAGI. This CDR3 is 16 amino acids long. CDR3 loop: CASSYSKLLSGNTIYF. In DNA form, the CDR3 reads TGTGCCAGCAGTTACTCGAAACTACTCTCTGGAAACACCATTTATTTT.